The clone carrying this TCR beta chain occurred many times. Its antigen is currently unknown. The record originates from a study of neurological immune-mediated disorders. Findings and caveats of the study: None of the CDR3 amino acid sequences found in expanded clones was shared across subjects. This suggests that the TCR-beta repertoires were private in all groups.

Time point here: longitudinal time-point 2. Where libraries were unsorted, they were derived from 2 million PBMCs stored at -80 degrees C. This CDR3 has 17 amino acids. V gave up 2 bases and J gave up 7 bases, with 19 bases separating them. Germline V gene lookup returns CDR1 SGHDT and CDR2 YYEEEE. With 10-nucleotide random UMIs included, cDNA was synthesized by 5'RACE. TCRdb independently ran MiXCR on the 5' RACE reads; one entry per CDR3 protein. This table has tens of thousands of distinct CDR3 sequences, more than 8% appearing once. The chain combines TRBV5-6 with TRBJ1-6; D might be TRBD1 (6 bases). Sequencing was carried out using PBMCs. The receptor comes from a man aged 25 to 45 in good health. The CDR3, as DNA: TGTGCCAGCAGCTTAATGGAAGGGGGACAACCAAATTCACCCCTCCACTTT. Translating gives CASSLMEGGQPNSPLHF.